The sequence of this T cell receptor beta chain was determined in a study of shared clonotypes between healthy human individuals (dated by TCRdb to the early 2020s). Broadly, across the study: The cohort included a few men and a couple of women between 18 and 49 years of age. Libraries were prepared and TCR repertoires were sequenced by different laboratories using diverse techniques, in order to increase sequencing depth and limit assay-specific biases. For each donor, three plates each were used for CD4 naive and CD4 memory, two plates were used for CD8 naive, and one plate was used for CD8 memory. Blood TCR repertoires of a handful of healthy adults were deeply sequenced to estimate repertoire size and the extent of clonotype sharing between individuals. Each donor's leukapheresis produced roughly between roughly 0.9 and 8.9 billion PBMCs. The research as a whole found: Because the study included a small number of donors, the genetic and exposure-history diversity represented was limited. Compared with non-shared clonotypes, the clonotypes found in all four sorted-subset donors had higher generation probabilities. Sampling was restricted to blood, and TCR repertoires in tissue are likely to differ from TCR repertoires in blood. Larger estimated clonotype richness was generally found for naive subsets than for memory subsets. Across a handful of donors, about 4.5% of naive CD4, around 3.5% of naive CD8, approximately 2.5% of memory CD4, and roughly 0.41% of memory CD8 clonotypes were shared. Pairwise subsampling led to the expectation that sequencing depth would affect the degree of clonotype sharing among donors. Incomplete sequencing was indicated by rarefaction of sorted-subset datasets, despite the large sequencing depth.

From the germline V gene, CDR1 is MNHEY and CDR2 is SVGAGI. Taken from cysteine to phenylalanine, the CDR3 has 14 residues. The retained sequence is limited to the CDR3, 42 bases, with the frame set at the first base. V and J are truncated by 0 bases and 6 bases respectively, leaving an intervening sequence of 12 bases. The donors were healthy, HIV-negative adults who had no recently reported acute infections or vaccinations. Only Caucasian adults living in Nashville, Tennessee, USA were represented among the donors. CD4+ T cells were enriched by magnetic negative selection; naive cells were then positively selected on CD45RA, and the negative fraction formed the memory subset. Blood was collected by leukapheresis, and PBMCs were isolated by Ficoll-Histopaque density gradient centrifugation and then cryopreserved in liquid nitrogen vapor phase. Analytical flow cytometry was used to check the purity and quantity of every magnetically sorted T cell population. From each sorted fraction, genomic DNA was isolated and quantified by UV absorbance on a Nanodrop 2000c.

This clone was found once. The antigen this receptor binds is unknown. No base quality information exists; no much larger clone differs at one position. TCR CDR3 regions were amplified from genomic DNA by multiplex PCR using the deep immunoSEQ assay. Extracted genomic DNA from each cell subset was distributed evenly across all wells of several immunoSEQ 96-well plates, and each plate was treated as a replicate. For sorted subsets, approximately 210 ng of genomic DNA, equivalent to some 33,000 T cell genomes, went into each replicate PCR. The purified libraries were quantified using a Qubit 3.0 fluorometer, sized with a Bioanalyzer 2100, and then quantified again using the KAPA Library Quantification kit. A separate single-read 150-cycle Illumina NextSeq 550 flow cell was used to sequence each immunoSEQ 96-well plate. In the original analysis: The immunoSEQ output contained only junctional sequences without quality scores, so filtering could not match that applied to full-length reads. To assign V/J genes and CDR3, sequences were annotated using PyIR, a Python wrapper for IgBLAST v1.9, with IMGT germline references. Any read was removed if the V/J assignment was weak (E-value above 1e-6), the CDR3 was missing, or the read contained stop codons, out-of-frame junctions, or ambiguous translated residues. V3J clonotypes were defined by identical inferred V gene, J gene, and CDR3 amino acid sequence. Percentage overlap between repertoires was calculated by dividing the number of shared unique clonotypes by the size of the smaller repertoire. Repertoire richness was assessed with RTK rarefaction, the Chao1 estimator, and Recon v2.1 estimates of unobserved clonotypes. Generation probabilities for all TCRbeta clonotypes obtained by the gDNA method from a handful of donors were computed using OLGA. The clones in this table, taken by TCRdb from immuneACCESS, are in-frame only. Not every clone is retained; where verified, under half of the shortfall comes from an unresolved V gene, and the cause of the rest is unknown. That table gives V, J and clone size, and the DNA gave D and trimming. The sample profile shows over a million clones; roughly 96% of them were found once. Roughly 1.2% of the sample belongs to the ten largest clones.

This receptor was identified in a young man in good health. Recombination joined TRBV6-5 with TRBJ2-7; the D gene may be TRBD1 or TRBD2, since each aligns over 5 bases. Sample: naive CD4+ T cells sorted from blood. Reading the label with the study, this specimen's cell subset or site is: CD45RA+ positively selected. The nucleotide sequence is given as TGTGCCAGCAGTTACTCGGGGGTAATCTCCGAGCAGTACTTC. Protein translation: CASSYSGVISEQYF.